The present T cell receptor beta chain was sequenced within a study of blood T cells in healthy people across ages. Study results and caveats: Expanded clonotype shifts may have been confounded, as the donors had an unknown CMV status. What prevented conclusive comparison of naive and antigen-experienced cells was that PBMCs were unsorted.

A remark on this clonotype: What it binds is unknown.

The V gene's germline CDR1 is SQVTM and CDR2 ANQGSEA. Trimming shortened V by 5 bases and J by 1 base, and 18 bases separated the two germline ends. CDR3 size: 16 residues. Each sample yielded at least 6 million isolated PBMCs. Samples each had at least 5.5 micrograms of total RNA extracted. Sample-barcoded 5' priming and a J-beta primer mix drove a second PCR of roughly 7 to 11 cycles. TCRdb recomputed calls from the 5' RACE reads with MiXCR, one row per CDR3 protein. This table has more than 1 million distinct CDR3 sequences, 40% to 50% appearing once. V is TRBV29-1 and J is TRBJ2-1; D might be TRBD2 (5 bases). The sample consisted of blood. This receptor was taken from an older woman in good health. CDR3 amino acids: CSVSVSGGSSYNEQFF. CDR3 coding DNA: TGCAGCGTTTCGGTTTCGGGCGGGTCGTCCTACAATGAGCAGTTCTTC.